The rows below give T cell receptor beta chains drawn from one sample of a study of T cells in narcolepsy. Sequenced by immunoSEQ multiplex PCR; TCRdb stores in-frame clones only, minus some. In the table there are 20,000 to 25,000 clones, about 86% of which are singletons. The specimen was memory (CD45RA-) CD4+ T cells from blood. Receptors were obtained from a human donor in good health. Both conserved end residues are part of each CDR3. The D gene is left open where the match is weak. The listing skips clone size in some rows; elsewhere it reads once, few, many or a size class.

clone_size j_call v_call d_call cdr3_aa cdr3_nt
NA TRBJ2-1 TRBV6-5 NA CASSLVGGSYNEQFF TGTGCCAGCTCCCTAGTAGGGGGCTCCTACAATGAGCAGTTCTTC
NA TRBJ2-5 TRBV5-1 TRBD2 CASSTLLAGGETQYF TGCGCCAGCAGCACCCTACTAGCGGGGGGAGAGACCCAGTACTTC
few TRBJ2-1 TRBV27 TRBD2 CASSLGGSGVGYNEQFF TGTGCCAGCAGTCTAGGGGGTAGCGGGGTAGGGTACAATGAGCAGTTCTTC
NA TRBJ1-2 TRBV11-2 TRBD1 CASSPRQGRPNYGYTF TGTGCCAGCAGCCCCCGACAGGGGCGCCCGAACTATGGCTACACCTTC
NA TRBJ2-5 TRBV7-2 NA CASGQVGGETQYF TGTGCCAGTGGACAAGTAGGTGGGGAGACCCAGTACTTC
NA TRBJ2-3 TRBV19 TRBD1 CASSRQGAGDTQYF TGTGCCAGTAGTCGACAGGGGGCAGGAGATACGCAGTATTTT
NA TRBJ2-7 TRBV4-1 NA CASSQSGHLSYEQYF TGCGCCAGCAGCCAATCGGGACACCTCTCCTACGAGCAGTACTTC
NA TRBJ2-5 TRBV7-9 NA CASSPRGGVKTQYF TGTGCCAGCAGCCCACGGGGCGGGGTGAAGACCCAGTACTTC
NA TRBJ1-2 TRBV9 NA CASSVAAQGDGYTF TGTGCCAGCAGCGTAGCTGCCCAAGGGGATGGCTACACCTTC
once TRBJ1-2 TRBV4-2 TRBD1 CASSKGDRDDGYTF TGTGCCAGCAGCAAGGGGGACAGGGACGATGGCTACACCTTC
NA TRBJ2-3 TRBV5-4 NA CAGGGTSTDTQYF TGTGCCGGGGGCGGGACCAGCACAGATACGCAGTATTTT
NA TRBJ2-2 TRBV11-3 NA CASSLVGPPAGELFF TGTGCCAGCAGCTTAGTCGGTCCTCCAGCCGGGGAGCTGTTTTTT